These 5 T cell receptor beta chains share one sample of origin, sequenced in a study of T cell responses to AZD1222 COVID-19 vaccine. Method: immunoSEQ multiplex PCR; TCRdb's copy keeps in-frame clones and lacks some. The data show approximately 83,000 clones, with about 89% seen just once and less than 5.5% held by the top ten. The sample here was peripheral blood, taken on day 0 of MenACWY control vaccination. The receptors originated from an adult in good health.

J is TRBJ2-2 and V is TRBV6-5; D remains ambiguous. Trimming removed 7 bases from V and 3 bases from J, with 12 bases in between. The CDR3 totals 14 residues. Germline assignment: CDR1 MNHEY and CDR2 SVGAGI. This CDR3 reads CASTELLDTGELFF. CDR3 bases: TGTGCCAGCACCGAGCTTTTGGACACCGGGGAGCTGTTTTTT.

This clone appeared once. The J gene is TRBJ1-6, the V gene TRBV19; the match to TRBD1 covers 8 bases. Germline CDR1 reads LNHDA; CDR2 reads SQIVND (reference sequence). V lost 7 bases to trimming and J lost 7 bases; unmatched junction nucleotides: 6. The CDR3 covers 14 residues. CDR3 nucleotide sequence: TGTGCCAGTAACCAGGGGGCGCGCAATTCACCCCTCCACTTT. It yields the protein CASNQGARNSPLHF.

This chain connects TRBV29-1 to TRBJ2-5; possibly TRBD2 for D (5 bases). Trimming took off 7 bases at V and 4 bases at J, with 22 bases between the two ends. Germline CDR1 SQVTM, CDR2 ANQGSEA. The CDR3 runs 15 residues. CDR3 in DNA: TGCAGCGGGAAGTACGGAGCGGAGGTGTCAGAGACCCAGTACTTC. Amino acids: CSGKYGAEVSETQYF.

The chain carries TRBV4-3 and TRBJ1-4, with a possible D match to TRBD1 (5 bases). The V end was cut by 0 bases, the J end by 1 base, with 12 bases between. Looked up from germline, CDR1 is LGHNA and CDR2 is YSLEER. CDR3 length: 17 amino acids. The CDR3 loop reads CASSQDLLGVTNEKLFF. The CDR3 nucleotides read TGCGCCAGCAGCCAAGATCTGTTGGGGGTAACTAATGAAAAACTGTTTTTT.

V gene TRBV28 combines with J gene TRBJ2-1; possibly TRBD2 for D (5 bases). CDR3 size: 14 residues. The ends were cut back, 11 bases at V and 0 bases at J, with 14 bases in the middle. Germline lookup yields CDR1 MDHEN and CDR2 SYDVKM. The CDR3 region has the DNA TGTGCCGGCTCCGGGGATCGCTCCTACAATGAGCAGTTCTTC. It yields the protein CAGSGDRSYNEQFF.